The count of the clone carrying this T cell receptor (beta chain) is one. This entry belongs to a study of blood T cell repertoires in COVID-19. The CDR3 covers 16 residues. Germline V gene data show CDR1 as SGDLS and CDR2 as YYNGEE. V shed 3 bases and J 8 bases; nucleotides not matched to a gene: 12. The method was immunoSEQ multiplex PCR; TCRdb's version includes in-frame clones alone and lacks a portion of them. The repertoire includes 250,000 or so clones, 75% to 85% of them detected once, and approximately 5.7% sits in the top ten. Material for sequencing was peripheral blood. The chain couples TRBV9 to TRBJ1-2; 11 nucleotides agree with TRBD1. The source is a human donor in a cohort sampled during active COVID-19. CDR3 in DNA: TGTGCCAGCAGCGCGGGACAGGGGGTAACTCATATGGGCTACACCTTC. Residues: CASSAGQGVTHMGYTF.